What follows are 6 T cell receptor beta chains derived from one specimen sequenced in a study of cytomegalovirus exposure and HLA in healthy donors. Profiled with immunoSEQ multiplex PCR; TCRdb holds only in-frame clones, not every one. The sample has about 130,000 clones, around 90% seen once. Sample: PBMCs. Every receptor here comes from a woman aged 25 to 39 in good health and CMV-seropositive.

The chain employs TRBV21-1 and TRBJ1-2; the table assigns TRBD1, which was not confirmed against the DNA. TRBV21-1 corresponds to a pseudogene. This CDR3 has 13 amino acids. The CDR3 sequence: CASTIGGGHGYTF. For the CDR3, the DNA is TGTGCCAGCACCATAGGGGGTGGGCATGGCTACACCTTC.

V is TRBV11-2 and J is TRBJ2-7, with D perhaps matching TRBD1 (6 bases). From germline, CDR1 is SGHAT and CDR2 FQNNGV. Trimming removed 5 bases from V and 3 bases from J, with 11 bases in between. The CDR3 contains 13 residues. Written as DNA, the CDR3 is TGTGCCAGCAGCCTTACAGGGTACTACGAGCAGTACTTC. It translates to CASSLTGYYEQYF.

V gene TRBV11-2 combines with J gene TRBJ2-5; 12 bases are shared with TRBD2. The CDR3 extends over 16 amino acids. V shed 1 base and J 4 bases; nucleotides not matched to a gene: 4. Germline-derived CDR1 and CDR2 are SGHAT and FQNNGV. In nucleotides, the CDR3 is TGTGCCAGCAGCTTAGGCGGACTAGCGGGACCAGAGACCCAGTACTTC. The encoded protein is CASSLGGLAGPETQYF.

The chain uses TRBV28 and TRBJ1-4, with a tentative D call TRBD1 (5 bases). Trimming shortened V by 7 bases and J by 8 bases, and 26 bases separated the two germline ends. The CDR3 extends over 17 amino acids. Per germline, CDR1 MDHEN and CDR2 SYDVKM. The CDR3 DNA is TGTGCCAGCACCACTGAGGCCCTGGCGGGGGTTACGGAAAAACTGTTTTTT. Encoded protein: CASTTEALAGVTEKLFF.

The chain couples TRBV18 to TRBJ2-1; the D is unclear. The V end lost 7 bases, the J end lost 0 bases, and 13 bases lay between the germline ends. CDR1 and CDR2 from the germline V gene are KGHSH and LQKENI. The CDR3 totals 15 residues. The CDR3 DNA sequence: TGTGCCAGCTTCCCGGGTCAAAGCTCCTACAATGAGCAGTTCTTC. The encoded protein is CASFPGQSSYNEQFF. The whole variable domain, filled in from reference TRBV18 and TRBJ2-1, reads NAGVMQNPRHLVRRRGQEARLRCSPMKGHSHVYWYRQLPEEGLKFMVYLQKENIIDESGMPKERFSAEFPKEGPSILRIQQVVRGDSAAYFCASFPGQSSYNEQFFGPGTRLTVL.

The chain has TRBV5-4 and TRBJ2-7; 8 bases align to TRBD1. The CDR3 length is 12 residues. Germline lookup yields CDR1 SGHNT and CDR2 YYREEE (reference sequence). J lost 5 bases, V lost 3 bases, and 1 base had no gene match. CDR3 sequence: CASSSTGDEQYF. The CDR3 DNA is TGTGCCAGCAGCTCGACAGGGGACGAGCAGTACTTC.